These T cell receptor beta chains were read from a single sample in a study of blood T cell repertoires in COVID-19. Clones were sequenced by immunoSEQ multiplex PCR, and TCRdb holds only the in-frame ones, with some missing. Of some 370,000 clones in the sample, roughly 90% were seen once. Sequencing was performed on peripheral blood. The receptors were gathered from a man aged 18 to 30 with active or convalescent COVID-19. CDR3s include the opening cysteine and the closing phenylalanine or tryptophan. A D gene is named only where the DNA matches it firmly. Only some rows state a clone size, as once, few, many or a class for expanded clones.

CASSEVLAGINNEQFF TGTGCCAGCAGCGAGGTCCTAGCGGGGATAAACAATGAGCAGTTCTTC TRBD2 TRBV6-2/TRBV6-3 - TRBJ2-1
CASSPRGDEQFF TGTGCCAGCAGTCCCCGGGGTGATGAGCAGTTCTTC - TRBV12-3/TRBV12-4 - TRBJ2-1
CASKPGLSYNEQFF TGTGCCAGCAAACCGGGACTATCTTACAATGAGCAGTTCTTC TRBD2 TRBV7-2 few TRBJ2-1
CASSVMTGFGYTF TGTGCCAGCAGCGTCATGACAGGGTTTGGCTACACCTTC TRBD1 TRBV9 - TRBJ1-2
CASSLSEVGNTEAFF TGTGCCAGCAGTTTATCGGAGGTGGGGAACACTGAAGCTTTCTTT - TRBV27 - TRBJ1-1
CASSLVGATGYGYTF TGTGCCAGCAGCTTAGTTGGCGCGACTGGCTATGGCTACACCTTC - TRBV11-2 - TRBJ1-2
CATSDPGTGGNEQFF TGTGCCACCAGTGATCCCGGGACAGGGGGTAATGAGCAGTTCTTC TRBD1 TRBV24-1 - TRBJ2-1
CASSEGTGGPGNTIYF TGTGCCAGCAGCGAGGGGACAGGGGGCCCTGGAAACACCATATATTTT TRBD1 TRBV7-9 - TRBJ1-3
CASSRGEGEQFF TGTGCCAGCAGTCGAGGGGAGGGCGAGCAGTTCTTC TRBD2 TRBV6-5 - TRBJ2-1
CASSQALAGGPGDTQYF TGCGCCAGCAGCCAAGCTCTAGCGGGAGGGCCGGGTGATACGCAGTATTTT TRBD2 TRBV4-1 - TRBJ2-3
CASRKTSGGPQYF TGTGCCAGCAGAAAGACTAGCGGGGGCCCGCAGTACTTC TRBD2 TRBV7-2 - TRBJ2-7
CASRNTGTGDEAFF TGCGCCAGCAGAAACACCGGGACAGGGGATGAAGCTTTCTTT TRBD1 TRBV5-1 - TRBJ1-1
CASAAGTAKQFF TGTGCCAGCGCCGCTGGGACAGCGAAGCAGTTCTTC TRBD1 TRBV7-9 - TRBJ2-1
CASSPTNREETQYF TGTGCCAGCTCACCAACAAACAGGGAGGAGACCCAGTACTTC - TRBV18 - TRBJ2-5
CASSYVRETEAFF TGTGCCAGCAGTTACGTCCGGGAGACTGAAGCTTTCTTT - TRBV6-2/TRBV6-3 - TRBJ1-1
CASSIGLGSYSNQPQHF TGTGCCAGTAGTATAGGTCTTGGGAGCTATAGCAATCAGCCCCAGCATTTT - TRBV19 - TRBJ1-5
CASSPQGQGVTGELFF TGTGCCAGCAGCCCACAGGGACAGGGGGTCACCGGGGAGCTGTTTTTT TRBD1 TRBV7-9 - TRBJ2-2
CASSTDKSSYEQYF TGTGCCAGTAGTACGGACAAGAGCTCCTACGAGCAGTACTTC - TRBV19 - TRBJ2-7
CASSPRDSGYEQYF TGTGCCAGCAGTCCCCGGGACTCCGGTTACGAGCAGTACTTC - TRBV6-5 - TRBJ2-7
CASSYSRGGYTF TGTGCCAGCAGTTACTCGAGAGGTGGCTACACCTTC - TRBV6-5 - TRBJ1-2
CASSIARGWTEAFF TGTGCCAGTAGTATAGCTCGGGGTTGGACTGAAGCTTTCTTT - TRBV19 - TRBJ1-1
CASSIGTANTGELFF TGCGCCAGCAGCATTGGGACTGCGAACACCGGGGAGCTGTTTTTT - TRBV4-1 - TRBJ2-2
CASSRDRIDGRNYGYTF TGTGCCAGTAGTCGGGACAGGATTGACGGAAGGAACTATGGCTACACCTTC TRBD1 TRBV19 - TRBJ1-2
CASSVQGGRWNTEAFF TGTGCCAGCAGCGTACAAGGCGGGAGGTGGAACACTGAAGCTTTCTTT - TRBV5-6 - TRBJ1-1
CASSLTDSPYNEQFF TGTGCCAGCAGCTTAACGGACTCCCCTTACAATGAGCAGTTCTTC - TRBV7-6 - TRBJ2-1
CASSLNRDRNQPQHF TGTGCCAGCAGCCTTAATCGGGACAGGAATCAGCCCCAGCATTTT TRBD1 TRBV3-1/TRBV3-2 - TRBJ1-5
CASKRLAGTMAGELFF TGTGCCAGCAAGAGGCTAGCGGGAACAATGGCCGGGGAGCTGTTTTTT TRBD2 TRBV6-6 - TRBJ2-2
CASSPEGTEAFF TGTGCCAGCAGTCCTGAGGGAACTGAAGCTTTCTTT - TRBV7-9 - TRBJ1-1
CASSSGQGYEQYF TGCGCCAGCAGCTCTGGACAGGGATACGAGCAGTACTTC TRBD1 TRBV5-1 few TRBJ2-7
CASSLGWTGESYEQYF TGTGCCAGCAGCTTGGGGTGGACAGGGGAGTCCTACGAGCAGTACTTC TRBD1 TRBV5-6 - TRBJ2-7
CSVEVEANYGYTF TGCAGCGTTGAAGTTGAGGCGAACTATGGCTACACCTTC - TRBV29-1 - TRBJ1-2
CASSPGIYYGYTF TGTGCCAGTAGTCCAGGGATTTACTATGGCTACACCTTC - TRBV19 - TRBJ1-2
CASSIRYSNQPQHF TGTGCCAGTAGTATCAGATATAGCAATCAGCCCCAGCATTTT - TRBV19 - TRBJ1-5
CASSQLGRPAYNEQFF TGTGCCAGCAGCCAGCTAGGTCGGCCAGCCTACAATGAGCAGTTCTTC - TRBV5-4 - TRBJ2-1
CASSLAVKNIQYF TGTGCCAGCAGCTTGGCAGTTAAAAACATTCAGTACTTC - TRBV11-1 once TRBJ2-4
CATETGSTDTQYF TGTGCCACTGAGACAGGGTCAACAGATACGCAGTATTTT TRBD1 TRBV24-1 - TRBJ2-3
CASSIRGGGYTF TGTGCCAGTAGTATAAGAGGGGGCGGCTACACCTTC TRBD1 TRBV19 once TRBJ1-2
CASSSTGGSYNEQFF TGTGCCAGCAGCTCGACAGGGGGCAGTTACAATGAGCAGTTCTTC TRBD1 TRBV7-2 - TRBJ2-1
CASSQEYARGQPQHF TGTGCCAGCAGCCAAGAATACGCTCGCGGTCAGCCCCAGCATTTT - TRBV4-2 few TRBJ1-5
CASSFPRGNYGYTF TGTGCCAGCAGTTTCCCAAGGGGTAACTATGGCTACACCTTC - TRBV28 - TRBJ1-2
CATSDSAGMNTEAFF TGTGCCACCAGTGATTCGGCGGGAATGAACACTGAAGCTTTCTTT - TRBV24-1 - TRBJ1-1
CASSEGKQRAYEQYF TGTGCCAGCAGTGAAGGGAAACAGAGGGCCTACGAGCAGTACTTC - TRBV25-1 once TRBJ2-7
CASSPSGIRHGELFF TGTGCCAGCAGTCCTAGCGGGATCCGGCACGGGGAGCTGTTTTTT TRBD2 TRBV6-5 - TRBJ2-2
CASSYSKRGDQPQHF TGTGCCAGCAGTTACTCGAAGCGGGGGGACCAGCCCCAGCATTTT - TRBV6-2/TRBV6-3 - TRBJ1-5
CASEAGLHGYTF TGTGCCAGTGAGGCAGGGTTACATGGCTACACCTTC - TRBV19 - TRBJ1-2
CASSSFSGGAYNEQFF TGTGCCAGCAGTTCCTTCAGCGGGGGGGCCTACAATGAGCAGTTCTTC TRBD2 TRBV6-5 - TRBJ2-1
CASSLAGQLNTEAFF TGTGCCAGCAGCTTAGCGGGACAGCTGAACACTGAAGCTTTCTTT TRBD1 TRBV7-2 - TRBJ1-1
CASSSGTGGFYQPQHF TGTGCCAGCAGTTCCGGGACAGGAGGTTTTTATCAGCCCCAGCATTTT TRBD1 TRBV28 - TRBJ1-5
CASSVGIELAAYEQYF TGTGCCAGCAGCGTAGGGATAGAGTTAGCGGCTTACGAGCAGTACTTC - TRBV9 - TRBJ2-7
CASSVEGSGYSYEQYF TGTGCCAGCAGCGTAGAAGGTAGCGGTTACTCCTACGAGCAGTACTTC - TRBV9 - TRBJ2-7